This T cell receptor beta chain was sequenced in a study of Graves' ophthalmopathy and Graves' hyperthyroidism. Study conclusions and caveats: For separating ophthalmopathy from stable hyperthyroidism, a 13-signature model gave under 90% sensitivity and roughly 78% specificity. With 60% to 71% sensitivity and approximately 72% specificity, the model predicted ophthalmopathy progression.

The evidence that diagnosis relied on was clinical symptoms, serum thyroxine, TRAb, thyroid ultrasound and orbital computed tomography. Around 10 ml of fresh blood yielded the PBMCs by density gradient. Scientists amplified the TCR beta CDR3 regions from RNA transcripts. First-round RT-PCR with HTBI primers preceded a second-round multiplex PCR. TCRdb itself ran the multiplex PCR reads through MiXCR, one entry per CDR3 protein. The table has approximately 210,000 distinct CDR3 sequences, approximately 21% seen once. This clonotype occurred many times. Antigen: not known. Per the germline V gene, CDR1 is SGHNT and CDR2 is YYREEE (reference sequence). With 7 bases clipped from V and 1 base from J, the junction kept 3 bases outside the gene matches. This CDR3 comprises 13 residues.

The chain is built from TRBV5-4 and TRBJ2-7; TRBD2 matches at 9 bases. This TCR derives from a woman aged 45-65 years with Graves' ophthalmopathy. The specimen was peripheral blood. This CDR3 is CASGLAGSYEQYF. CDR3 bases: TGTGCCAGCGGGCTAGCGGGATCCTACGAGCAGTACTTC.